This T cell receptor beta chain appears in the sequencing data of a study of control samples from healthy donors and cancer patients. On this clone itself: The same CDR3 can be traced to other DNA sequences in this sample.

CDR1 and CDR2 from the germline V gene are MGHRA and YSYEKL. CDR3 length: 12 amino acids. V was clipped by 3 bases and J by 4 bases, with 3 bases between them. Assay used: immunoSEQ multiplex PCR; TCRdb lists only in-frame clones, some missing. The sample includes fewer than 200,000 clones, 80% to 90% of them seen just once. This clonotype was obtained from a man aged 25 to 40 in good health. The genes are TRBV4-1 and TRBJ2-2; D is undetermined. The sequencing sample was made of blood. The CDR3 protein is CASSHSTGELFF. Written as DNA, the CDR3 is TGCGCCAGCAGCCATTCCACCGGGGAGCTGTTTTTT.